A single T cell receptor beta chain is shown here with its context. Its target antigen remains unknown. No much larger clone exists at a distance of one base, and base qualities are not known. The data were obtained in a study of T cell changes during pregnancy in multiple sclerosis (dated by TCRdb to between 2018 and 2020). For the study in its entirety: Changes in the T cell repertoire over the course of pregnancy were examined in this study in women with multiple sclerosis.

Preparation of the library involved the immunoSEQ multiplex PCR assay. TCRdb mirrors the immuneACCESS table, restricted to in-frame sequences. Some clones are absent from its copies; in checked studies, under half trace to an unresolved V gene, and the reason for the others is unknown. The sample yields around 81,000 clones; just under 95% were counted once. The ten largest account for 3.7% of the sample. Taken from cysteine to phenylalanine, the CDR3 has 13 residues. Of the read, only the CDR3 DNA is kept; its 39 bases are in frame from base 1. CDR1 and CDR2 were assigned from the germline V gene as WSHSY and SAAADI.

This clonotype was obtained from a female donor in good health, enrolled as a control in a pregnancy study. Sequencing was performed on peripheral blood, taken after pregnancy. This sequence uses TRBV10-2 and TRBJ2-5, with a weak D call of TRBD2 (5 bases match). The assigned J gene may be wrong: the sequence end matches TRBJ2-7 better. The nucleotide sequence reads TGCGCCAGCAGAAGCGGTGGTAGGAACGAGCAGTACTTC. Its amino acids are CASRSGGRNEQYF.